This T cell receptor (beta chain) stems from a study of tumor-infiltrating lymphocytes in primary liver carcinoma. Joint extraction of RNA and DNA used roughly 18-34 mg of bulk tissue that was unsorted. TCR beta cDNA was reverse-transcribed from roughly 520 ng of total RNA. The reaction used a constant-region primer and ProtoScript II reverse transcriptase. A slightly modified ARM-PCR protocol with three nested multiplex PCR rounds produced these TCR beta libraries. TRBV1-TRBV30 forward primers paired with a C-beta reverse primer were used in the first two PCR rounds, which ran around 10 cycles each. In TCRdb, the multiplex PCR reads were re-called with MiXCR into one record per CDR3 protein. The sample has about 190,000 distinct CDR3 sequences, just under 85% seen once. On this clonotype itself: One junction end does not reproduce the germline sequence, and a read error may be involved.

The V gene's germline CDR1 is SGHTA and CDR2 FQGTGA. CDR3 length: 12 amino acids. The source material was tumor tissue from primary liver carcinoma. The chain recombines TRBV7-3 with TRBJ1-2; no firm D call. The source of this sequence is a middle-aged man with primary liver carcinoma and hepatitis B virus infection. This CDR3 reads CASSLQSGFPLF. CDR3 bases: TGTGCCAGCAGCTTACAATCCGGATTTCCTCTCTTC.